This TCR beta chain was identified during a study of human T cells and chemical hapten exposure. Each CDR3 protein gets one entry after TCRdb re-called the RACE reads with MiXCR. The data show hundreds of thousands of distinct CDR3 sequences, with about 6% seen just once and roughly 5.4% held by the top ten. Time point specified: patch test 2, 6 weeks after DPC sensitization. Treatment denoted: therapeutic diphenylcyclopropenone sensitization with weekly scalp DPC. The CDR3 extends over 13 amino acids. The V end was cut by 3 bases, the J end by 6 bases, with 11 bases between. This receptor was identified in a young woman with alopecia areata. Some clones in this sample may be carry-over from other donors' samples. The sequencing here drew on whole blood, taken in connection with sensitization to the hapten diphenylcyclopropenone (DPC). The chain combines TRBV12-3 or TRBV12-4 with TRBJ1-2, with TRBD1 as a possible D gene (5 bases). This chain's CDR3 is CASSLSRVDGYTF. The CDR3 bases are TGTGCCAGCAGTTTGTCCAGGGTCGATGGCTACACCTTC.